The rows below give T cell receptor beta chains drawn from one sample of a study of CD8+ T cells in alopecia areata. The protocol was immunoSEQ multiplex PCR, while the TCRdb copy is restricted to in-frame clones and leaves out a portion. The top ten clones hold approximately 10% of a sample with some 5,500 clones, about 61% of them seen once. Sequenced material: skin, taken at week 0. The receptors stem from a human donor with alopecia areata. CDR3s include the opening cysteine and the closing phenylalanine or tryptophan. The order of the fields is V gene, D gene, J gene, clone size, CDR3 DNA, CDR3 protein. D genes are given only for firm matches. Clone sizes are given selectively: once, few, many, or a class where the clone is expanded.

v_call: TRBV19; d_call: -; j_call: TRBJ2-7; clone_size: -; cdr3_nt: TGTGCCAGTAGTATCGTTGAGAGGGGCTCCTACGAGCAGTACTTC; cdr3_aa: CASSIVERGSYEQYF
v_call: TRBV6-1; d_call: -; j_call: TRBJ2-4; clone_size: few; cdr3_nt: TGTGCCAGCAGACCACCCGGGGGGCCAGACATTCAGTACTTC; cdr3_aa: CASRPPGGPDIQYF
v_call: TRBV7-9; d_call: -; j_call: TRBJ1-1; clone_size: -; cdr3_nt: TGTGCCAGCAGCCAAGGCTGGGGGAGCACTGAAGCTTTCTTT; cdr3_aa: CASSQGWGSTEAFF
v_call: TRBV6-1; d_call: TRBD1; j_call: TRBJ1-2; clone_size: once; cdr3_nt: TGTGCCTTAAAGGGACAGGCCTTCTATGGCTACACCTTC; cdr3_aa: CALKGQAFYGYTF
v_call: TRBV5-1; d_call: -; j_call: TRBJ1-5; clone_size: -; cdr3_nt: TGCGCCAGCAGCTTGGGCGGCAGGCCCGATCAGCCCCAGCATTTT; cdr3_aa: CASSLGGRPDQPQHF
v_call: TRBV6-5; d_call: -; j_call: TRBJ2-3; clone_size: few; cdr3_nt: TGTGCCAGCAGTCAAAACCTGGGACTCACAGATACGCAGTATTTT; cdr3_aa: CASSQNLGLTDTQYF
v_call: TRBV7-9; d_call: -; j_call: TRBJ1-1; clone_size: once; cdr3_nt: TGTGCCAGCAGCTTATATGTGGGAGGGACTGAAGCTTTCTTT; cdr3_aa: CASSLYVGGTEAFF
v_call: TRBV6-6; d_call: -; j_call: TRBJ2-1; clone_size: -; cdr3_nt: TGTGCCAGCAGCTCCCCAGGCAATGAGCAGTTCTTC; cdr3_aa: CASSSPGNEQFF
v_call: TRBV29-1; d_call: TRBD1; j_call: TRBJ1-4; clone_size: -; cdr3_nt: TGCAGCGTTCGACAGGGTACAACTAATGAAAAACTGTTTTTT; cdr3_aa: CSVRQGTTNEKLFF
v_call: TRBV29-1; d_call: TRBD2; j_call: TRBJ2-5; clone_size: -; cdr3_nt: TGCAGCGTTGCCCCCGGTGAGGGAGGGCAAGAGACCCAGTACTTC; cdr3_aa: CSVAPGEGGQETQYF
v_call: TRBV5-5; d_call: -; j_call: TRBJ2-1; clone_size: -; cdr3_nt: TGTGCCAGCAGCTCGATCGGACACCGCCTCCCCTCCTACAATGAGCAGTTCTTC; cdr3_aa: CASSSIGHRLPSYNEQFF
v_call: TRBV4-1; d_call: -; j_call: TRBJ2-3; clone_size: -; cdr3_nt: TGCGCCAGCAGCCAAGATCATTCCGGGGACACAGATACGCAGTATTTT; cdr3_aa: CASSQDHSGDTDTQYF
v_call: TRBV6-6; d_call: -; j_call: TRBJ2-7; clone_size: -; cdr3_nt: TGTGCCAGCAGTGGTCAGAGGGGGATACCCTACGAGCAGTACTTC; cdr3_aa: CASSGQRGIPYEQYF
v_call: TRBV28; d_call: -; j_call: TRBJ2-7; clone_size: large; cdr3_nt: TGTGCCAGCAGTTTACCCCTTACCTACGAGCAGTACTTC; cdr3_aa: CASSLPLTYEQYF
v_call: TRBV4-1; d_call: TRBD2; j_call: TRBJ2-5; clone_size: once; cdr3_nt: TGCGCCAGCAGCCAAGAGAAGGCTAGCGGGGGGGCTCGGGTTGACGGAGAGACCCAGTACTTC; cdr3_aa: CASSQEKASGGARVDGETQYF
v_call: TRBV5-1; d_call: -; j_call: TRBJ2-3; clone_size: -; cdr3_nt: TGCGCCAGGATGGAGGGGGAGGGCCCAGATACGCAGTATTTT; cdr3_aa: CARMEGEGPDTQYF
v_call: TRBV7-8; d_call: -; j_call: TRBJ1-4; clone_size: -; cdr3_nt: TGTGCCAGCAGCTTAGTTCCAGGGGTTTCAGCTAATGAAAAACTGTTTTTT; cdr3_aa: CASSLVPGVSANEKLFF
v_call: TRBV19; d_call: TRBD1; j_call: TRBJ1-3; clone_size: once; cdr3_nt: TGTGCCAGTAGGACGGACAGGAGCTCTGGAAACACCATATATTTT; cdr3_aa: CASRTDRSSGNTIYF
v_call: TRBV29-1; d_call: TRBD1; j_call: TRBJ1-1; clone_size: -; cdr3_nt: TGCAGCGCGGGGACAGGGATTCGATCTGAAGCTTTCTTT; cdr3_aa: CSAGTGIRSEAFF
v_call: TRBV18; d_call: -; j_call: TRBJ1-2; clone_size: -; cdr3_nt: TGTGCCAGCTCACCCGGTACGGGGGCGAACTATGGCTACACCTTC; cdr3_aa: CASSPGTGANYGYTF
v_call: TRBV7-9; d_call: TRBD1; j_call: TRBJ2-7; clone_size: -; cdr3_nt: TGTGCCAGCAGCTTCACTCCTGAGGGACAGTACTACGAGCAGTACTTC; cdr3_aa: CASSFTPEGQYYEQYF
v_call: TRBV11-2; d_call: -; j_call: TRBJ1-4; clone_size: few; cdr3_nt: TGTGCCAGCAGCTTAGGTGGGACAACTGGTGAAAAACTGTTTTTT; cdr3_aa: CASSLGGTTGEKLFF
v_call: TRBV2; d_call: -; j_call: TRBJ2-2; clone_size: few; cdr3_nt: TGTGCCAGTCGCGGTACGAACACCGGGGAGCTGTTTTTT; cdr3_aa: CASRGTNTGELFF
v_call: TRBV13; d_call: -; j_call: TRBJ2-6; clone_size: -; cdr3_nt: TGTGCCAGCAGCTTCTCGGGAAGCTCTGGGGCCAACGTCCTGACTTTC; cdr3_aa: CASSFSGSSGANVLTF
v_call: TRBV6-5; d_call: -; j_call: TRBJ1-5; clone_size: -; cdr3_nt: TGTGCCAGCGGACAGATTCTCAATCAGCCCCAGCATTTT; cdr3_aa: CASGQILNQPQHF
v_call: TRBV2; d_call: -; j_call: TRBJ2-3; clone_size: -; cdr3_nt: TGTGCCAGCAGTGAATTAGGAGGGGGGGCCTTCAGGTACCCAGATACGCAGTATTTT; cdr3_aa: CASSELGGGAFRYPDTQYF
v_call: TRBV7-2; d_call: -; j_call: TRBJ2-7; clone_size: -; cdr3_nt: TGTGCCAGCAGCTTCGGGTTTGGACAGTTCGTCTACGAGCAGTACTTC; cdr3_aa: CASSFGFGQFVYEQYF
v_call: TRBV18; d_call: -; j_call: TRBJ2-6; clone_size: -; cdr3_nt: TGTGCCAGCTATCCGGGCCCTGGGGCCAACGTCCTGACTTTC; cdr3_aa: CASYPGPGANVLTF
v_call: TRBV5-1; d_call: TRBD1; j_call: TRBJ1-5; clone_size: -; cdr3_nt: TGCGCCAGCAGCGAAACAGGGGAGCCCCAGCATTTT; cdr3_aa: CASSETGEPQHF
v_call: TRBV9; d_call: -; j_call: TRBJ2-3; clone_size: few; cdr3_nt: TGTGCCAGCAGCGAGCCTAGCACAGATACGCAGTATTTT; cdr3_aa: CASSEPSTDTQYF
v_call: TRBV7-3; d_call: TRBD1; j_call: TRBJ2-2; clone_size: -; cdr3_nt: TGTGCCAGCAGCTTAGGGACAGGGCGCACCGGGGAGCTGTTTTTT; cdr3_aa: CASSLGTGRTGELFF
v_call: TRBV25-1; d_call: -; j_call: TRBJ2-1; clone_size: -; cdr3_nt: TGTGCCAGCAGTCACGAGGATCTAATCTACAATGAGCAGTTCTTC; cdr3_aa: CASSHEDLIYNEQFF
v_call: TRBV5-3; d_call: -; j_call: TRBJ2-4; clone_size: -; cdr3_nt: TGTGCCAGCAGCCACCCAATTATAGCCAAAAACATTCAGTACTTC; cdr3_aa: CASSHPIIAKNIQYF
v_call: TRBV18; d_call: -; j_call: TRBJ2-1; clone_size: -; cdr3_nt: TGTGCCAGCTCACGAGGGGATTACAATGAGCAGTTCTTC; cdr3_aa: CASSRGDYNEQFF
v_call: TRBV9; d_call: -; j_call: TRBJ1-2; clone_size: -; cdr3_nt: TGTGCCAGCAGTCGACAGACAGGCCTGGGGGGCTACACCTTC; cdr3_aa: CASSRQTGLGGYTF
v_call: TRBV6-6; d_call: TRBD1; j_call: TRBJ2-7; clone_size: -; cdr3_nt: TGTGCCAGCAGTTACTGGGACAGGGCCCCCTACGAGCAGTACTTC; cdr3_aa: CASSYWDRAPYEQYF
v_call: TRBV4-1; d_call: -; j_call: TRBJ1-6; clone_size: once; cdr3_nt: TGCGCCAGCAGCCAAGAGGGTAGGAATTCACCCCTCCACTTT; cdr3_aa: CASSQEGRNSPLHF
v_call: TRBV9; d_call: -; j_call: TRBJ1-1; clone_size: -; cdr3_nt: TGTGCCAGCAGCGTTTCTTCCGGGGGGCTGTACACTGAAGCTTTCTTT; cdr3_aa: CASSVSSGGLYTEAFF